This T cell receptor beta chain is drawn from a study of T-cell reconstitution after alpha-beta-depleted transplantation in children. The CDR3 runs 16 residues. With 1 base removed from V and 6 bases from J, the gap between germline ends came to 16 bases. Germline V gene sequence: CDR1 SGHRS, CDR2 YFSETQ. Using unique molecular identifiers, the investigators prepared the TCRbeta library. TCRdb reprocessed the PCR reads via MiXCR and lists one record per CDR3 protein. This table holds about 540,000 distinct CDR3 sequences, around 17% found once. The chain joins TRBV5-1 to TRBJ2-2; D tentatively fits TRBD1 or TRBD2 (5 bases each). The sample was PBMCs from the stem cell graft donor, taken from the stem cell graft. The origin of this receptor is a human donor who donated a stem cell graft to a child with acute lymphoblastic leukemia. CDR3 nucleotides: TGCGCCAGCAGCTTGTCAGGGACCTGGGCGTCCGGGGAGCTGTTTTTT. The encoded protein is CASSLSGTWASGELFF.